These 28 T cell receptor beta chains were sequenced from one sample in a study of T cells in Graves' hyperthyroidism and ophthalmopathy. Amplification targeted TCR beta CDR3 regions from RNA transcripts. The TCR CDR3 was amplified in a first-round RT-PCR using the HTBI primer set. TCRdb used MiXCR to reprocess the multiplex PCR reads, holding one entry per CDR3 protein. The sample has roughly 840,000 distinct CDR3 sequences, roughly 40% seen once; the top ten hold around 9.3%. The source material was blood. Receptors originate from a man aged 18-30 years with Graves' hyperthyroidism.

The V call is TRBV7-2, the J call TRBJ1-2; possible D gene TRBD1, 5 bases. The CDR3 sequence is 15 residues long. CDR1 is SGHTA and CDR2 is FQGNSA in the germline V gene. V lost 5 bases and J 12 bases, leaving 25 bases between the germline ends. CDR3 in DNA: TGTGCCAGCAGCCAGGACATAGGCGCAGGGTTAGTGGACACCTTC. Residues: CASSQDIGAGLVDTF.

This chain uses TRBV29-1 with TRBJ2-6; no firm D call. The V gene lost 5 bases and the J gene lost 8 bases, with 10 bases spanning the gap. This CDR3 region has 12 residues. Germline V gene lookup returns CDR1 SQVTM and CDR2 ANQGSEA. The CDR3 DNA reads TGCAGCGTTTGGGTGGGGACCAACGTCCTGACTTTC. Translating gives CSVWVGTNVLTF.

This clonotype was detected many times. The junction departs from the called germline gene at one end, perhaps through a read error. The V and J genes are TRBV5-1 and TRBJ1-1; D perhaps matches TRBD1 (5 bases). CDR3 length: 12 residues. Germline CDR1 SGHRS, CDR2 YFSETQ. The CDR3 DNA reads TGTGCCAGCAGCTTAGGGGAAGCTGAAGCTTTCTTT. It translates to CASSLGEAEAFF.

The sample holds many counts of this clonotype. This chain links TRBV15 with TRBJ1-4; 8 nucleotides agree with TRBD1. Unmatched junction bases numbered 10, after V lost 5 bases and J lost 8 bases. This CDR3 contains 15 residues. Looked up from germline, CDR1 is LNHNV and CDR2 is YYDKDF (reference sequence). The CDR3 reads CATSWRTGRTEKLFF. The CDR3 region has the DNA TGTGCCACCAGCTGGAGGACAGGGAGGACGGAAAAACTGTTTTTT.

As for this clonotype: A read error is possible here, since a much larger clone lies one base away. V gene TRBV5-6 combines with J gene TRBJ1-1; TRBD1 might be the D (6 bases). Germline CDR1 reads SGHDT; CDR2 reads YYEEEE. The CDR3 is made up of 12 amino acids. This chain's CDR3 is CPSSLATGEAFF. The DNA of the CDR3 is TGTCCCAGCAGCTTGGCCACAGGGGAAGCTTTCTTT.

With respect to this clonotype: A junction boundary mismatches the germline segment, possibly from a read error. The chain recombines TRBV10-3 with TRBJ2-5; D not certain. The CDR3 sequence is 13 residues long. The germline CDR1 and CDR2 sequences are ENHRY and SYGVKD. CDR3 DNA sequence: TGTGCCAGCCGAAGGTCTTTGGAAGAGACCCAGCACTTC. Protein product: CASRRSLEETQHF.

This chain uses TRBV2 with TRBJ1-5; D is possibly TRBD1 (5 bases). Germline-derived CDR1 and CDR2 are SNHLY and FYNNEI. V lost 5 bases and J lost 6, with 17 bases in between. The CDR3 totals 15 residues. CDR3 coding DNA: TGTGCCAGCAGTTTGTTAGGGGAAAGGGGTCAGCCCCAGCATTTT. Protein sequence: CASSLLGERGQPQHF.

This clonotype came up a few times. The chain links TRBV7-6 to TRBJ1-5; 12 nucleotides align to TRBD1. Germline V lookup: CDR1 SGHVS, CDR2 FNYEAQ. The CDR3 extends over 17 amino acids. V lost 5 bases to trimming and J lost 11 bases; unmatched junction nucleotides: 16. CDR3 in DNA: TGTGCCAGCAGCCCGCGTGCCGGGGGGGACAGGGGGCAGGCCCAGCATTTT. Translating gives CASSPRAGGDRGQAQHF.

This clonotype appeared a single time. V usage is TRBV7-6 and J usage is TRBJ1-2, with D unresolved. This CDR3 comprises 13 residues. Trimming took off 0 bases at V and 8 bases at J, with 10 bases between the two ends. Germline lookup yields CDR1 SGHVS and CDR2 FNYEAQ. The CDR3 loop reads CASSLAMGSGYTF. In DNA form, the CDR3 reads TGTGCCAGCAGCTTAGCGATGGGGAGCGGCTACACCTTC.

This clonotype was seen more than once but under ten times. This rearrangement joins TRBV20-1 to TRBJ1-3; 8 bases are a match to TRBD1. This CDR3 is 15 amino acids long. Germline trimming cut 6 bases from V and 3 bases from J; bases unmatched to any gene: 10. Per germline, CDR1 DFQATT and CDR2 SNEGSKA (reference sequence). CDR3 nucleotides: TGCAGTGCCCTACCCGACAGGGGAGGTGGAAACACCATATATTTT. Its translation is CSALPDRGGGNTIYF.

This clonotype was seen a handful of times. This sequence joins TRBV10-3 and TRBJ2-7, with 10 bases fitting TRBD2. This CDR3 is built from 17 residues. The V gene end was trimmed by 4 bases and the J gene end by 0 bases; junction bases not matched to a gene: 9. Germline loops: CDR1 ENHRY, CDR2 SYGVKD. The CDR3: CAISGASGGPSSYEQYF. DNA for the CDR3: TGTGCCATCAGTGGAGCTAGCGGGGGCCCTAGCTCCTACGAGCAGTACTTC.

For this clonotype: Given a much more abundant clone one base away, this may be a read error. Given the absence of the conserved phenylalanine or tryptophan at the CDR3 end, a read error is likely. This rearrangement joins TRBV7-6 to TRBJ2-5, with 7 bases aligning to TRBD2. V lost 8 bases to trimming and J lost 5 bases; unmatched junction nucleotides: 11. This CDR3 has 14 residues. Germline V lookup: CDR1 SGHVS, CDR2 FNYEAQ. CDR3 in DNA: TGTGCCAGCGGACCAGGCGGGGGACGGGAGACCCAGTACCTC. Its translation is CASGPGGGRETQYL.

This chain connects TRBV9 to TRBJ2-7; 9 nucleotides agree with TRBD1. The CDR3 has 14 residues. J gave up 5 bases and V 6 bases, and 9 bases lay outside the gene matches. CDR1 and CDR2 from the germline V gene are SGDLS and YYNGEE. The CDR3 DNA follows: TGTGCCAGCACCCCCGGGACAGGGAGCGACGAGCAGTACTTC. This encodes CASTPGTGSDEQYF.

The gene calls are TRBV2 and TRBJ1-5; TRBD1 might be the D (6 bases). This CDR3 has 14 amino acids. Germline CDR1 is SNHLY and CDR2 is FYNNEI. The V end lost 4 bases, the J end lost 4 bases, and 11 bases lay between the germline ends. The CDR3 DNA reads as TGTGCCAGCAGTGCCCGGACAGCTAATCAGCCCCAGCATTTT. Translating it yields CASSARTANQPQHF.

This clonotype has just a few counts. The J gene is TRBJ1-1, the V gene TRBV9; 7 nucleotides align to TRBD1. V shed 3 bases and J 0 bases; nucleotides not matched to a gene: 5. Germline V CDR1 and CDR2: SGDLS, YYNGEE. CDR3 length: 15 amino acids. The DNA for the CDR3 is TGTGCCAGCAGCGGGGGGGACAGTATGAACACTGAAGCTTTCTTT. Translation: CASSGGDSMNTEAFF. Using reference TRBV9 and TRBJ1-1 for the parts outside the CDR3, the full variable domain is DSGVTQTPKHLITATGQRVTLRCSPRSGDLSVYWYQQSLDQGLQFLIQYYNGEERAKGNILERFSAQQFPDLHSELNLSSLELGDSALYFCASSGGDSMNTEAFFGQGTRLTVV.

Ten or more counts support this clonotype. The chain recombines TRBV7-2 with TRBJ2-2; D is undetermined. This CDR3 spans 13 amino acids. Germline V lookup: CDR1 SGHTA, CDR2 FQGNSA. V dropped 5 bases and J dropped 11 bases, with 15 bases sitting between them. CDR3: CASSQIFRSELFF. The DNA for the CDR3 is TGTGCCAGCAGCCAAATATTTCGGTCCGAGCTGTTTTTT.

There are many counts of this clonotype. V usage is TRBV7-8 and J usage is TRBJ2-5, with 8 bases matching TRBD2. Germline V gives CDR1 SGHVS, CDR2 FQNEAQ. The CDR3 length is 15 residues. After removal of 3 bases from V and 2 bases from J, the junction contained 5 bases not matched to a gene. For the CDR3, the DNA is TGTGCCAGCAGCTTGGAACTAGCGGATCAAGAGACCCAGTACTTC. Translating it yields CASSLELADQETQYF.

This clonotype was counted between two and nine times. The rearrangement uses TRBV6-5 and TRBJ2-7, with D possibly TRBD2 on 6 matching bases. The CDR3 runs to 14 residues. V lost 0 bases and J 2 bases, leaving 8 bases between the germline ends. CDR1 and CDR2 (germline): MNHEY, SVGAGI. The CDR3 bases are TGTGCCAGCAGTTACTCTAGCGGAACCTACGAGCAGTACTTC. Translated, it gives CASSYSSGTYEQYF.

This clonotype was recorded a few times. In DNA, the CDR3 is TGTGCCAGCAGGGGAAGTGGGCAGGGAGAAGAGACCCAGTACTTC. It specifies CASRGSGQGEETQYF. The chain employs TRBV2 and TRBJ2-5; D is possibly TRBD1 or TRBD2 (5 bases each). The CDR3 has 15 amino acids. V was clipped by 6 bases and J by 3 bases, with 17 bases between them. The germline CDR1 and CDR2 sequences are SNHLY and FYNNEI.

The chain couples TRBV12-3 or TRBV12-4 to TRBJ1-5; tentatively, D is TRBD1 (5 bases). This CDR3 region has 13 residues. DNA of the CDR3: TGTGTCAGTGGGGCCGCTAGCAATCAGCCCCAGCATTTT. Translation: CVSGAASNQPQHF.

In its sample, this clonotype was seen many times. The J gene is TRBJ2-7, the V gene TRBV5-1; TRBD1 aligns across 7 bases. Germline CDR1 SGHRS, CDR2 YFSETQ. CDR3 length equals 13 residues. The ends lost 4 bases at V and 4 bases at J; junction bases unmatched: 5. CDR3 sequence (DNA): TGCGCCAGCAGCAACGGACAGGCGTACGAGCAGTACTTC. Translating it yields CASSNGQAYEQYF.

The genes are TRBV25-1 and TRBJ2-5, with TRBD1 identical over 11 bases. CDR1 MGHDK and CDR2 SYGVNS come from the germline V gene. The CDR3 spans 16 residues. The junction had 7 bases not matched to a gene; V was cut back by 5 bases and J by 2 bases. The CDR3 DNA reads as TGTGCCAGCAGTTTGGAGGACAGGGGGCTTCAAGAGACCCAGTACTTC. Protein sequence: CASSLEDRGLQETQYF. Together with reference TRBV25-1 and TRBJ2-5, the CDR3 gives the full variable domain: EADIYQTPRYLVIGTGKKITLECSQTMGHDKMYWYQQDPGMELHLIHYSYGVNSTEKGDLSSESTVSRIRTEHFPLTLESARPSHTSQYLCASSLEDRGLQETQYFGPGTRLLVL.

The chain recombines TRBV25-1 with TRBJ1-1; the match to TRBD1 covers 7 bases. The CDR3 sequence is 14 residues long. Trimming removed 5 bases from V and 4 bases from J; junction bases left unmatched: 7. The germline V gene encodes CDR1 MGHDK and CDR2 SYGVNS. CDR3 DNA sequence: TGTGCCAGCAGTTTTCAGGGGGGCGGCACTGAAGCTTTCTTT. Amino acid sequence: CASSFQGGGTEAFF.

This chain links TRBV5-1 with TRBJ2-7; 7 positions agree with TRBD2. Germline loops: CDR1 SGHRS, CDR2 YFSETQ. The CDR3 consists of 17 residues. V lost 0 bases to trimming and J lost 0 bases; unmatched junction nucleotides: 9. CDR3: CASSLVGGITSSYEQYF. The CDR3 DNA follows: TGCGCCAGCAGCTTGGTCGGGGGGATCACTAGCTCCTACGAGCAGTACTTC.

This sequence joins TRBV9 and TRBJ1-1; 9 bases match TRBD1. This CDR3 spans 18 amino acids. Germline loops: CDR1 SGDLS, CDR2 YYNGEE. The ends lost 0 bases at V and 6 bases at J; junction bases unmatched: 15. The CDR3 nucleotides read TGTGCCAGCAGCGTAGACCCAGGACAGGGGACGGGGTACGCTGAAGCTTTCTTT. It translates to CASSVDPGQGTGYAEAFF.

The chain combines TRBV20-1 with TRBJ1-3, with D perhaps TRBD1 (5 bases). Trimming stripped 0 bases from V and 8 bases from J, with 14 bases between. The CDR3 runs to 14 residues. Germline loops: CDR1 DFQATT, CDR2 SNEGSKA (reference sequence). The CDR3 DNA follows: TGCAGTGCTAGAGATCGAAATGGGGGAGACACCATATATTTT. Its protein is CSARDRNGGDTIYF.

This clonotype was seen a handful of times. This chain connects TRBV29-1 to TRBJ1-2; a weak D match, TRBD1 (5 bases). The germline V and J ends were trimmed by 4 bases and 7 bases, with 10 bases remaining between them. CDR1 SQVTM and CDR2 ANQGSEA come from the germline V gene. The CDR3 sequence is 11 residues long. DNA of the CDR3: TGCAGCGTTGCGCAGGGAGGTGGCTACACCTTC. It yields the protein CSVAQGGGYTF. Together with reference TRBV29-1 and TRBJ1-2, the CDR3 gives the full variable domain: SAVISQKPSRDICQRGTSLTIQCQVDSQVTMMFWYRQQPGQSLTLIATANQGSEATYESGFVIDKFPISRPNLTFSTLTVSNMSPEDSSIYLCSVAQGGGYTFGSGTRLTVV.

This clonotype was detected many times. This chain uses TRBV29-1 with TRBJ1-5; no clear D gene. The ends were cut back, 4 bases at V and 9 bases at J, with 10 bases in the middle. This CDR3 comprises 11 residues. The germline V gene has CDR1 SQVTM and CDR2 ANQGSEA. This chain's CDR3 is CSVGGEGPQHF. The CDR3 DNA is TGCAGCGTTGGAGGTGAAGGGCCCCAGCATTTT.